These T cell receptor beta chains were read from a single sample in a study of blood T cells in healthy people across ages. TCRdb independently ran MiXCR on the 5' RACE reads; one entry per CDR3 protein. The data contain approximately 830,000 distinct CDR3 sequences, under 80% of them seen just once; the ten biggest clones take up around a quarter. Material for sequencing was blood. Every receptor here comes from a young man in good health. CDR3s include the opening cysteine and the closing phenylalanine or tryptophan. D genes are given only for firm matches. Clone sizes are given selectively: once, few, many, or a class where the clone is expanded.

V gene	clone size	J gene	D gene	CDR3 protein	CDR3 DNA
TRBV4-1	once	TRBJ2-4	NA	CASSPGGDQYF	TGCGCCAGCAGCCCGGGCGGCGATCAGTACTTC
TRBV7-2	once	TRBJ2-3	NA	CASSFNPPTLSTDTQYF	TGTGCCAGCAGCTTCAATCCCCCTACCCTCAGCACAGATACGCAGTATTTT
TRBV6-6	NA	TRBJ2-1	NA	CASSYSRDHNEQFF	TGTGCCAGCAGTTACTCCCGGGACCACAATGAGCAGTTCTTC
TRBV6-5	NA	TRBJ2-7	NA	CASSYGAGISYEQYF	TGTGCCAGCAGTTACGGGGCAGGGATATCCTACGAGCAGTACTTC
TRBV7-2	few	TRBJ1-6	TRBD1	CASSYRTGNSPLHF	TGTGCCAGCAGCTATCGGACAGGGAATTCACCCCTCCACTTT
TRBV4-3	NA	TRBJ2-5	NA	CASSQATGMEAQYF	TGCGCCAGCAGCCAAGCTACAGGGATGGAGGCCCAGTACTTC
TRBV27	once	TRBJ2-7	TRBD2	CASSSASGGAYEQYF	TGTGCCAGCAGTTCCGCTAGCGGGGGGGCCTACGAGCAGTACTTC
TRBV29-1	NA	TRBJ2-1	NA	CSVESGSSSYNEQFF	TGCAGCGTTGAAAGCGGGTCAAGCTCCTACAATGAGCAGTTCTTC
TRBV6-5	NA	TRBJ2-4	TRBD2	CASMTGGGGVNIQYF	TGTGCCAGCATGACGGGCGGCGGGGGAGTAAACATTCAGTACTTC
TRBV2	NA	TRBJ1-1	NA	CASREDGSGTEAFF	TGTGCCAGCAGGGAAGACGGGTCGGGCACTGAAGCTTTCTTT
TRBV7-2	few	TRBJ2-7	TRBD1	CASSIQGARYEQYF	TGTGCCAGCAGCATACAGGGGGCAAGGTACGAGCAGTACTTC
TRBV5-6	NA	TRBJ2-5	TRBD1	CASIQGVEETQYF	TGTGCCAGCATTCAGGGGGTCGAGGAGACCCAGTACTTC
TRBV12-3/TRBV12-4	few	TRBJ2-3	TRBD2	CASTPNSGGEADTQYF	TGTGCCAGCACCCCGAATAGCGGGGGGGAGGCTGATACGCAGTATTTT
TRBV4-3	many	TRBJ1-2	NA	CASSQGRQEAYGYTF	TGCGCCAGCAGCCAAGGAAGGCAAGAGGCCTATGGCTACACCTTC
TRBV12-3/TRBV12-4	NA	TRBJ1-2	NA	CASRPGTFPGYTF	TGTGCCAGCAGACCAGGGACTTTCCCCGGCTACACCTTC
TRBV20-1	NA	TRBJ1-1	NA	CSAREGRASNTEAFF	TGCAGTGCTAGAGAAGGCAGGGCATCGAACACTGAAGCTTTCTTT
TRBV28	NA	TRBJ2-1	NA	CASSLYGGSSFF	TGTGCCAGCAGTTTATATGGGGGCTCGTCGTTCTTC
TRBV13	few	TRBJ2-5	TRBD2	CASSLGPSGDDEETQYF	TGTGCCAGCAGCTTAGGGCCTAGCGGGGACGATGAAGAGACCCAGTACTTC
TRBV20-1	NA	TRBJ2-5	TRBD2	CSAPDGRGSNEQYF	TGCAGTGCCCCGGACGGGAGGGGATCCAATGAGCAGTACTTC
TRBV27	NA	TRBJ2-1	NA	CASSLSVGIRAGEQFF	TGTGCCAGCAGTTTATCGGTGGGGATACGGGCGGGTGAGCAGTTCTTC
TRBV4-3	few	TRBJ2-1	NA	CASSQERQYNEQFF	TGCGCCAGCAGCCAAGAAAGGCAGTACAATGAGCAGTTCTTC